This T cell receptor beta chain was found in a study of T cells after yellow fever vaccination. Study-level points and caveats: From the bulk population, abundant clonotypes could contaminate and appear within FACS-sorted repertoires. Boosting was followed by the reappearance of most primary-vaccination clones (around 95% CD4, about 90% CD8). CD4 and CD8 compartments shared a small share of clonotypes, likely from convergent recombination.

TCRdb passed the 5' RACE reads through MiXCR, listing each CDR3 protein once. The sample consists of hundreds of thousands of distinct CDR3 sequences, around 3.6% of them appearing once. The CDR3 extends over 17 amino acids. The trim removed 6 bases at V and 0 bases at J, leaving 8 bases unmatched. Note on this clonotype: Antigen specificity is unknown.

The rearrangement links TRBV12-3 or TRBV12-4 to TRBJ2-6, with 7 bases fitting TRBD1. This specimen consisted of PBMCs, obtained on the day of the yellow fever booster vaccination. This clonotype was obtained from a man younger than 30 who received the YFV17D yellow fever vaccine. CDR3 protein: CASSPSTGRSGANVLTF. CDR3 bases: TGTGCCAGCAGCCCGTCGACAGGGCGCTCTGGGGCCAACGTCCTGACTTTC.